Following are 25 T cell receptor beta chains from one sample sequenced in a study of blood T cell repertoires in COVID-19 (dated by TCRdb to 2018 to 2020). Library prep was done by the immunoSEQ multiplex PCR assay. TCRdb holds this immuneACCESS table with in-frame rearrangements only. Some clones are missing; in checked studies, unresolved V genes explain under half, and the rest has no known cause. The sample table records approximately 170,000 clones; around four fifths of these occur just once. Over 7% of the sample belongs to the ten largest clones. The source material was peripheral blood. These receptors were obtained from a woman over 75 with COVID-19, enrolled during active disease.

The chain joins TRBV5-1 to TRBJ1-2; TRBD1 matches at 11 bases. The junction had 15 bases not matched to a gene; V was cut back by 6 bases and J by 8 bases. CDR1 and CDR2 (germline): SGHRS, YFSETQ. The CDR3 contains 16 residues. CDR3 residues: CASIPNPGTGGSGYTF. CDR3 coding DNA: TGCGCCAGCATCCCAAACCCAGGGACAGGGGGGAGCGGCTACACCTTC.

This CDR3 reads CASSIAGLVSRYGYTF. DNA for the CDR3: TGTGCCAGTAGTATAGCAGGGCTTGTAAGTCGGTATGGCTACACCTTC. The chain carries TRBV19 and TRBJ1-2; TRBD1 is a possible D gene (5 bases). V lost 1 base, J lost 5 bases, and 17 bases lay in between. The CDR3 totals 16 residues. CDR1 and CDR2 (germline): LNHDA, SQIVND (reference sequence).

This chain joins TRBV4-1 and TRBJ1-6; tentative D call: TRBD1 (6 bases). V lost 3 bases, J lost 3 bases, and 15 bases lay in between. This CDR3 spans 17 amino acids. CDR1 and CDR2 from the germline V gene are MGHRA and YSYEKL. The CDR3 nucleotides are TGCGCCAGCAGCCAGGACCCCCCACAGGGCTATAATTCACCCCTCCACTTT. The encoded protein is CASSQDPPQGYNSPLHF.

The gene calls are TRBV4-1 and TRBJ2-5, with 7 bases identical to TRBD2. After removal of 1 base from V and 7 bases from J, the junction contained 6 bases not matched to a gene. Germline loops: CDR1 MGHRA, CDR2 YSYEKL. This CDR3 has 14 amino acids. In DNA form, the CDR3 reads TGCGCCAGCAGCCAAGTAGCGGGTCCCCTGACCCAGTACTTC. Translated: CASSQVAGPLTQYF.

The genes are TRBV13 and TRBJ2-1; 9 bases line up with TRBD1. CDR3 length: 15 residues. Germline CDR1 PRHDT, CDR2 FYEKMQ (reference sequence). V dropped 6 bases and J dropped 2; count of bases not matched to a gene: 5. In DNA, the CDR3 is TGTGCCAGCAGTCAGGACAGGGGAACCTACAATGAGCAGTTCTTC. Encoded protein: CASSQDRGTYNEQFF.

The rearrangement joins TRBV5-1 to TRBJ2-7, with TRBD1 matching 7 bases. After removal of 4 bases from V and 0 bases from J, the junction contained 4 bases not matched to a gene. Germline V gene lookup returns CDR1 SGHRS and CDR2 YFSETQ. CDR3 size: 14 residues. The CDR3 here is CASSVTGNSYEQYF. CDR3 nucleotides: TGCGCCAGCAGCGTGACAGGGAACTCCTACGAGCAGTACTTC.

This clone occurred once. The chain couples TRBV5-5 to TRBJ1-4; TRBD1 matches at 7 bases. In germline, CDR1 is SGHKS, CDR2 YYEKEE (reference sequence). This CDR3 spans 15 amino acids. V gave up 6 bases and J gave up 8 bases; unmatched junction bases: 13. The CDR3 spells CASKSSGGPGEKLFF. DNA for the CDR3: TGTGCCAGCAAATCATCAGGGGGTCCCGGGGAAAAACTGTTTTTT.

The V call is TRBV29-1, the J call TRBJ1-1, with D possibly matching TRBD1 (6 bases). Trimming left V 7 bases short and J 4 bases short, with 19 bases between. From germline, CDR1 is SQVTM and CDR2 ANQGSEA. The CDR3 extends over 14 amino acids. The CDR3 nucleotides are TGCAGCGCAACATCAGGGGATGGGGGCACTGAAGCTTTCTTT. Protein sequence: CSATSGDGGTEAFF.

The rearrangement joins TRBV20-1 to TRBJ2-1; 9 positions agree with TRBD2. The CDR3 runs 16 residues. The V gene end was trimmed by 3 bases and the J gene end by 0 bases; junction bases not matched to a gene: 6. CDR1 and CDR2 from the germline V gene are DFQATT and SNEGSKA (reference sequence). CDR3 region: CSASTSGPSSYNEQFF. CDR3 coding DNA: TGCAGTGCTAGTACTAGCGGGCCCAGCTCCTACAATGAGCAGTTCTTC.

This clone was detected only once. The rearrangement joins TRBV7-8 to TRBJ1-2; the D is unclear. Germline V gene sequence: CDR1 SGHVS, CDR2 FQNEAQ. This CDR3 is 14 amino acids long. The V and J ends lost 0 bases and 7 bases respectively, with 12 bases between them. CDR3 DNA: TGTGCCAGCAGCTTAGCATCGGGGAATAGTGGCTACACCTTC. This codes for CASSLASGNSGYTF. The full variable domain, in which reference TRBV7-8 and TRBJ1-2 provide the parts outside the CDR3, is GAGVSQSPRYKVAKRGQDVALRCDPISGHVSLFWYQQALGQGPEFLTYFQNEAQLDKSGLPSDRFFAERPEGSVSTLKIQRTQQEDSAVYLCASSLASGNSGYTFGSGTRLTVV.

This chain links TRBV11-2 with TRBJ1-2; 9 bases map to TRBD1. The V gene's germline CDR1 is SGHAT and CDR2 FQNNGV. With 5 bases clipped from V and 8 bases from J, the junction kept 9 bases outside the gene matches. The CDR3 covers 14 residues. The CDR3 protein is CASSPAGQGIGYTF. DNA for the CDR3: TGTGCCAGCAGCCCCGCGGGACAGGGAATAGGCTACACCTTC.

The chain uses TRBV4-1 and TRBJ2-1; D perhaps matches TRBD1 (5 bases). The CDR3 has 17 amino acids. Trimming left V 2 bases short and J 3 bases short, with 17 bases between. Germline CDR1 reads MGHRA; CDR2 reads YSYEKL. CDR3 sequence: CASSQPGGARGYNEQFF. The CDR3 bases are TGCGCCAGCAGCCAACCAGGTGGGGCTAGGGGCTACAATGAGCAGTTCTTC.

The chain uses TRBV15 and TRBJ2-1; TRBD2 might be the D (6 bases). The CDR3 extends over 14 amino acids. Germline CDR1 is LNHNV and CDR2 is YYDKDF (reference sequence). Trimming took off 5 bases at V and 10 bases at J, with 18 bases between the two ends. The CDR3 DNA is TGTGCCACCAGCCGAGGCGGGCGGGGAAGCGAGCAGTTCTTC. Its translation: CATSRGGRGSEQFF.

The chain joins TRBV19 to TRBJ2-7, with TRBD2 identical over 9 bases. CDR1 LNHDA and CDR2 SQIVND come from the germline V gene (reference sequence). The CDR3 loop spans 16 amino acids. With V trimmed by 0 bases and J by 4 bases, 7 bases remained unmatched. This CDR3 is CASSIEGGLATYEQYF. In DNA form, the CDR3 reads TGTGCCAGTAGTATAGAGGGAGGACTAGCGACTTACGAGCAGTACTTC.

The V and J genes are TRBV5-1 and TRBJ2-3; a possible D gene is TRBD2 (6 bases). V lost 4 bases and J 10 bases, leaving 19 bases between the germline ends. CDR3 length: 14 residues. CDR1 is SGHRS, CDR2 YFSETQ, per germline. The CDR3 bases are TGCGCCAGCAGCCTGGGGGGTCGGGAGACGGCGCAGTATTTT. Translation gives CASSLGGRETAQYF. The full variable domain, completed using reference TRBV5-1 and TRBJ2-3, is KAGVTQTPRYLIKTRGQQVTLSCSPISGHRSVSWYQQTPGQGLQFLFEYFSETQRNKGNFPGRFSGRQFSNSRSEMNVSTLELGDSALYLCASSLGGRETAQYFGPGTRLTVL.

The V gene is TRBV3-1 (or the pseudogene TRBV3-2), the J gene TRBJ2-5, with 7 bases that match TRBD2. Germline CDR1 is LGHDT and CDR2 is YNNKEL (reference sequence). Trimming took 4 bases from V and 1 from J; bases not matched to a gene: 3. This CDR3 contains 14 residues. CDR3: CASSPRGVQETQYF. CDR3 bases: TGTGCCAGCAGCCCCCGGGGGGTCCAAGAGACCCAGTACTTC.

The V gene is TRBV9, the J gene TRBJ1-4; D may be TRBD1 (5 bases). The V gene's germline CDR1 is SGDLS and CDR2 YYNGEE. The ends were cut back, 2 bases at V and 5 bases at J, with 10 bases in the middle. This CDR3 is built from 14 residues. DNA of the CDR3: TGTGCCAGCAGCGTCGGACAAGGCAATGAAAAACTGTTTTTT. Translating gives CASSVGQGNEKLFF.

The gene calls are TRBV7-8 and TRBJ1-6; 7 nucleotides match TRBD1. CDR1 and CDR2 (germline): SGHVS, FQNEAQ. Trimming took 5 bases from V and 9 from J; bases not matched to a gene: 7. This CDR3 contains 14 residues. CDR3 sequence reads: CASSLDRASSPLHF. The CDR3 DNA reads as TGTGCCAGCAGCCTCGACAGGGCCTCTTCACCCCTCCACTTT.

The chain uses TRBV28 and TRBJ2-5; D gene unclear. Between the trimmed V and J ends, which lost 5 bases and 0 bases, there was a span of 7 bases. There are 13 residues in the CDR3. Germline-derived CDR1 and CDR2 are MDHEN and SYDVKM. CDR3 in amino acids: CASSEEYQETQYF. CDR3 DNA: TGTGCCAGCAGTGAGGAGTACCAAGAGACCCAGTACTTC.

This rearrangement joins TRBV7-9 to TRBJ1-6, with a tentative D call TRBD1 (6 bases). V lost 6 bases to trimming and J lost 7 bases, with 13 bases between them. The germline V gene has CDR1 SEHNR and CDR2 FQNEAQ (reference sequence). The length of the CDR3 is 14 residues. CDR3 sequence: CASRKGHENSPLHF. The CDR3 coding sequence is TGTGCCAGCAGGAAGGGACACGAAAATTCACCCCTCCACTTT.

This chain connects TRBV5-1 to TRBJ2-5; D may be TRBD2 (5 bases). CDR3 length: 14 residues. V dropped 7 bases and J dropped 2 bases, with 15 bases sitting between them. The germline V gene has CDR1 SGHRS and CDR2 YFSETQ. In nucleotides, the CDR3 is TGCGCCAGCCACCACGGTCGGGAACAAGAGACCCAGTACTTC. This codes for CASHHGREQETQYF.

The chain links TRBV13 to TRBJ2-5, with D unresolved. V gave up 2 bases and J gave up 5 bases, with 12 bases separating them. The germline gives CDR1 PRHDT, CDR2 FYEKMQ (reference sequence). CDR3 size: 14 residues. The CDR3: CASSLPGGWETQYF. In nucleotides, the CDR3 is TGTGCCAGCAGCTTACCAGGTGGTTGGGAGACCCAGTACTTC.

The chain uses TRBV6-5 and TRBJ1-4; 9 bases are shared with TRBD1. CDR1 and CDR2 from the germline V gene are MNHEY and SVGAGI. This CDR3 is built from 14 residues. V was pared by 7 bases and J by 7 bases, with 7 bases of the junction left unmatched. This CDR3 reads CASTKLTGGEKLFF. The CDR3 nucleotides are TGTGCCAGCACCAAACTGACAGGGGGTGAAAAACTGTTTTTT.

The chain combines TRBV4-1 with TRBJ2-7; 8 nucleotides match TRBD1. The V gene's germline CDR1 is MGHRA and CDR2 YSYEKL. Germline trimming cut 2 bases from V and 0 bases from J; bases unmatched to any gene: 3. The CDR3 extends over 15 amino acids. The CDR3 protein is CASSQRQGASYEQYF. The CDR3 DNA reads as TGCGCCAGCAGCCAACGCCAGGGGGCCTCCTACGAGCAGTACTTC.

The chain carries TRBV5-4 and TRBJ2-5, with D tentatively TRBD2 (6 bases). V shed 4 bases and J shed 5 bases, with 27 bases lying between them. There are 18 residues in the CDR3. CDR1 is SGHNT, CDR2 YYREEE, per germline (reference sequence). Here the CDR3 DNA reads TGTGCCAGCAGCCGCCTAGAGTGGGGGAGGAGTATATACGAGACCCAGTACTTC. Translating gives CASSRLEWGRSIYETQYF.